This TCR beta chain was obtained from a study of blood T cell repertoires in COVID-19. Background on the study: Some COVID-19 samples were acute and others convalescent; all came from the United States, Italy and Spain.

Sequencing was performed with immunoSEQ multiplex PCR; in TCRdb, only in-frame clones are kept and a portion is missing. The sample holds a few hundred thousand clones, more than 80% seen once. The CDR3 spans 15 residues. From germline, CDR1 is MNHEY and CDR2 SVGEGT. Trimming removed 2 bases at V and 2 bases at J, with 12 bases between. The chain uses TRBV6-2 or TRBV6-3 and TRBJ1-2; D uncertain. The receptor was derived from a woman under 40 with COVID-19, enrolled during active disease. Source material: peripheral blood. The CDR3 loop reads CASSYESAPNYGYTF. DNA for the CDR3: TGTGCCAGCAGTTACGAGTCAGCGCCGAACTATGGCTACACCTTC.